This is a list of T cell receptor beta chains from one sample in a study of blood T cell repertoires in COVID-19. Using immunoSEQ multiplex PCR, the repertoire was profiled, and TCRdb retains in-frame clones only, with some absent. The table has about 94,000 clones, roughly 80% seen once. The sequencing input was peripheral blood. Receptor source: a man aged 60-69 years with acute or convalescent COVID-19. Each CDR3 is given with its conserved first and last residue. Each record gives: V gene, J gene, D gene, clone size, CDR3 DNA, CDR3 protein. The D gene is left open where the match is weak. Size is stated for part of the rows, as once, few or many counts, or as a class when the clone is expanded.

>TRBV19|TRBJ2-5|NA|NA
TGTGCCAGTAGAAACCGGGACAAAGAGACCCAGTACTTC
CASRNRDKETQYF
>TRBV5-1|TRBJ1-1|TRBD1|NA
TGCGCCAGCTCACAGGGGGCACGAGGGACTGAAGCTTTCTTT
CASSQGARGTEAFF
>TRBV28|TRBJ1-2|TRBD1|NA
TGTGCCAGCAGTTTGGGGGACAGAACTAACTATGGCTACACCTTC
CASSLGDRTNYGYTF
>TRBV4-1|TRBJ2-2|TRBD1|NA
TGCGCCAGCAGCCAAGATGGGACAGGGAGGACCGGGGAGCTGTTTTTT
CASSQDGTGRTGELFF
>TRBV5-4|TRBJ2-5|NA|few
TGTGCCAGCAGTTCGCAGGGTCGGCAAGAGACCCAGTACTTC
CASSSQGRQETQYF
>TRBV5-1|TRBJ1-1|TRBD1|NA
TGCGCCAGCAGCTCACACTATAGACAGGGTGCTGAAGCTTTCTTT
CASSSHYRQGAEAFF
>TRBV5-1|TRBJ1-1|NA|NA
TGCGCCAGCAGCTTTTTAGGGGCCCTCATGAACACTGAAGCTTTCTTT
CASSFLGALMNTEAFF
>TRBV7-9|TRBJ1-3|NA|NA
TGTGCCAGCAGCTTAAAGGGGTCTGGAAACACCATATATTTT
CASSLKGSGNTIYF
>TRBV10-2|TRBJ2-7|NA|once
TGCGCCAGCAGTGATGGGCAGGCCTTACCCTACGAGCAGTACTTC
CASSDGQALPYEQYF
>TRBV18|TRBJ1-2|NA|NA
TGTGCCAGCTCACCACCGAAGGGGGGGGACTATGGCTACACCTTC
CASSPPKGGDYGYTF
>TRBV10-2|TRBJ2-7|NA|NA
TGCGCCAGCAGTGAAACGGGTATGATCTACGAGCAGTACTTC
CASSETGMIYEQYF
>TRBV5-1|TRBJ2-1|TRBD1|NA
TGCGCCAGCAGCCCCGAAGGGACAGCCTACAATGAGCAGTTCTTC
CASSPEGTAYNEQFF
>TRBV6-5|TRBJ1-2|NA|NA
TGTGCCAGCAGTTACTCGAGGACAGCCGTGTATGGCTACACCTTC
CASSYSRTAVYGYTF
>TRBV12-3/TRBV12-4|TRBJ2-2|NA|NA
TGTGCCAGCAGACTGAACACCGGGGAGCTGTTTTTT
CASRLNTGELFF
>TRBV7-8|TRBJ2-5|NA|NA
TGTGCCAGCACCCAGCAAGAGACCCAGTACTTC
CASTQQETQYF
>TRBV5-1|TRBJ1-2|TRBD1|NA
TGCGCCAGCAGCTACGGGACAGAGACAACCTATGGCTACACCTTC
CASSYGTETTYGYTF
>TRBV5-1|TRBJ1-1|NA|few
TGCGCCAGCAGCTTGGGCGGGAACACTGAAGCTTTCTTT
CASSLGGNTEAFF
>TRBV5-1|TRBJ1-6|TRBD1|NA
TGCGCCAGCACCCCCGGGACAGGAGGTTCACCCCTCCACTTT
CASTPGTGGSPLHF
>TRBV11-3|TRBJ2-7|NA|NA
TGTGCCAGCAGCCCGGACTCCACCTACGAGCAGTACTTC
CASSPDSTYEQYF
>TRBV27|TRBJ1-5|TRBD1|NA
TGTGCCAGCGGGGGGTCCCCAGGACAGGGTAGGGATCAGCCCCAGCATTTT
CASGGSPGQGRDQPQHF
>TRBV9|TRBJ1-3|NA|NA
TGTGCCAGCAGCGATACGGGGGAGAAGTTGTCTGGAAACACCATATATTTT
CASSDTGEKLSGNTIYF
>TRBV2|TRBJ2-5|NA|NA
TGTGCCAGCAGTGAGATAACATCCCAAGAGACCCAGTACTTC
CASSEITSQETQYF
>TRBV11-2|TRBJ2-5|TRBD2|NA
TGTGCCAGCAGCCTACAGCGGGGGGGTTCGTCCCAGTACTTC
CASSLQRGGSSQYF
>TRBV30|TRBJ2-7|NA|NA
TGTGCCTGGAGTGGCAGGGTCTACGAGCAGTACTTC
CAWSGRVYEQYF
>TRBV15|TRBJ2-5|NA|once
TGTGCCACCAGCACCTCATTAGGGGAAGAGACCCAGTACTTC
CATSTSLGEETQYF
>TRBV23-1|TRBJ1-6|NA|NA
TGCGCCAGCAGTCAATCGGGAGGAGGGCTAGAAAATTCACCCCTCCACTTT
CASSQSGGGLENSPLHF
>TRBV3-1/TRBV3-2|TRBJ1-2|NA|NA
TGTGCCAGCAGCAATCAGGGCTACTATGGCTACACCTTC
CASSNQGYYGYTF
>TRBV18|TRBJ2-5|TRBD2|NA
TGTGCCAGCTCACCAACCGGGACTAGACAAGAGACCCAGTACTTC
CASSPTGTRQETQYF
>TRBV4-3|TRBJ1-6|NA|few
TGCGCCAGCAGCCCGTCCTTGGGAGGGGAGGTTTGGTCACCCCTCCACTTT
CASSPSLGGEVWSPLHF
>TRBV9|TRBJ1-1|TRBD1|NA
TGTGCCAGCAGCTCGGACAGGCCAGGGACTGAAGCTTTCTTT
CASSSDRPGTEAFF
>TRBV5-1|TRBJ1-6|TRBD1|once
TGCGCCAGCAGTCCCGGGACAGGGAACGGTAATTCACCCCTCCACTTT
CASSPGTGNGNSPLHF
>TRBV6-1|TRBJ1-5|TRBD1|NA
TGTGCCAGCAGTGAAGCGCTGACAGGGGGGCAGCCCCAGCATTTT
CASSEALTGGQPQHF
>TRBV7-8|TRBJ1-1|NA|NA
TGTGCCAGCAGCTCGACCGGGGGGGACACTGAAGCTTTCTTT
CASSSTGGDTEAFF
>TRBV5-4|TRBJ2-7|NA|NA
TGTGCCAGCAGCTTAACGCAGGGCGCCTACGAGCAGTACTTC
CASSLTQGAYEQYF
>TRBV5-4|TRBJ1-2|NA|few
TGTGCCAGCAGCTTGGACAGAAGCTATGGCTACACCTTC
CASSLDRSYGYTF
>TRBV6-5|TRBJ1-1|NA|NA
TGTGCCAGCAGTTTCGGGTTGGGGCGGAACACTGAAGCTTTCTTT
CASSFGLGRNTEAFF
>TRBV24-1|TRBJ1-2|NA|few
TGTGCCACCATCTTCGACACAGACTATGGCTACACCTTC
CATIFDTDYGYTF
>TRBV20-1|TRBJ2-7|NA|once
TGCAGTGCTAGGGACAGCCACGAGCAGTACTTC
CSARDSHEQYF
>TRBV10-3|TRBJ1-1|NA|large
TGTGCCATCAGTACCATTTGGGACACCCTTAACACTGAAGCTTTCTTT
CAISTIWDTLNTEAFF
>TRBV6-5|TRBJ1-6|NA|once
TGTGCCAGCAGTTACTCTGGCAGGGTTAATTCACCCCTCCACTTT
CASSYSGRVNSPLHF
>TRBV7-9|TRBJ2-5|TRBD2|few
TGTGCCAGCAGCCCCCCCCGGGGTAGCGGGGTACAAGAGACCCAGTACTTC
CASSPPRGSGVQETQYF
>TRBV18|TRBJ1-5|TRBD1|NA
TGTGCCAGCTCCGGAGCAGGGGGAAGCAATCAGCCCCAGCATTTT
CASSGAGGSNQPQHF
>TRBV2|TRBJ1-1|TRBD1|NA
TGTGCCAGCAGTGGCCTCAGGGGGCGGTTTGAAGCTTTCTTT
CASSGLRGRFEAFF
>TRBV5-6|TRBJ1-4|NA|NA
TGTGCCAGCAGCTTGACAGGGCTTAATGAAAAACTGTTTTTT
CASSLTGLNEKLFF
>TRBV24-1|TRBJ1-2|TRBD1|NA
TGTGCCACCAGTGACCCCGCACAGGGGGCCCTCGACTTCTATGGCTACACCTTC
CATSDPAQGALDFYGYTF